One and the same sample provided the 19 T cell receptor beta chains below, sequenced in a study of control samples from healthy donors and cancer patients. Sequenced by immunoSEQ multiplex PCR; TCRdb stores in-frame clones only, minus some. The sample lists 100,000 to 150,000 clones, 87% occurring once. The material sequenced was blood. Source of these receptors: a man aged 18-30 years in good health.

As DNA, the CDR3 is TGTGCCAGCAGTGACGAACGGGGGAGCAATCAGCCCCAGCATTTT. Its protein is CASSDERGSNQPQHF. This sequence joins TRBV6-1 and TRBJ1-5; D might be TRBD1 (5 bases). The CDR3 contains 15 residues. Germline CDR1 and CDR2: MNHNS and SASEGT. The germline V and J ends were trimmed by 3 bases and 1 base, with 10 bases remaining between them.

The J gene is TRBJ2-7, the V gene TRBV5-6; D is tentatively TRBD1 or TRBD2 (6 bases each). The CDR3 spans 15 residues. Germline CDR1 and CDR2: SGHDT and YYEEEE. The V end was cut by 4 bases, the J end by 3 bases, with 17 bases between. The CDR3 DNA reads TGTGCCAGCAGCCCCCAGACCGGGGGCCACTACGAGCAGTACTTC. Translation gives CASSPQTGGHYEQYF.

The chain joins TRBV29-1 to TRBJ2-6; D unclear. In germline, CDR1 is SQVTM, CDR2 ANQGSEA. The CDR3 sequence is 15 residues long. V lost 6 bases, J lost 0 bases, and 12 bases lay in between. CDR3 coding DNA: TGCAGCGTAATCACAAGGACCTCTGGGGCCAACGTCCTGACTTTC. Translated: CSVITRTSGANVLTF.

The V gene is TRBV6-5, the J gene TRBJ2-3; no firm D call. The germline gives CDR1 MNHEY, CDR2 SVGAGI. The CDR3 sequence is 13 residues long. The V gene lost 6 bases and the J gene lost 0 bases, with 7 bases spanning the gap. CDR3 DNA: TGTGCCAGCAGGGACCACAGCACAGATACGCAGTATTTT. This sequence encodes CASRDHSTDTQYF.

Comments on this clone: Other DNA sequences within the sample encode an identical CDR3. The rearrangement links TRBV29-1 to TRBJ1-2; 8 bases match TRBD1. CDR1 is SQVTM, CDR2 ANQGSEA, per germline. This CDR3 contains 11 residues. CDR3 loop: CSAWTGNGYTF. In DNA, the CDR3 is TGCAGTGCCTGGACAGGGAATGGCTACACCTTC.

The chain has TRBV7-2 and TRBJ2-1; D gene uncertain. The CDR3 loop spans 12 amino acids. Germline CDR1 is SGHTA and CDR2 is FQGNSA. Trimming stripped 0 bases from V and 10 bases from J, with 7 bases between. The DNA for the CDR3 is TGTGCCAGCAGCTTAGCTACGCAAGAGCAGTTCTTC. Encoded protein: CASSLATQEQFF.

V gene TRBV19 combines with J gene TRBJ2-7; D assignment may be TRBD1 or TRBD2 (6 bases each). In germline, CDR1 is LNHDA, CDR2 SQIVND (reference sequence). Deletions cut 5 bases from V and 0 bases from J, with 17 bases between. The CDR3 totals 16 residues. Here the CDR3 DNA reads TGTGCCAGTAGTCCCTCCTGGGGGGCGAGCTCCTACGAGCAGTACTTC. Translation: CASSPSWGASSYEQYF. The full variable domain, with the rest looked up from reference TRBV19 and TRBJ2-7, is DGGITQSPKYLFRKEGQNVTLSCEQNLNHDAMYWYRQDPGQGLRLIYYSQIVNDFQKGDIAEGYSVSREKKESFPLTVTSAQKNPTAFYLCASSPSWGASSYEQYFGPGTRLTVT.

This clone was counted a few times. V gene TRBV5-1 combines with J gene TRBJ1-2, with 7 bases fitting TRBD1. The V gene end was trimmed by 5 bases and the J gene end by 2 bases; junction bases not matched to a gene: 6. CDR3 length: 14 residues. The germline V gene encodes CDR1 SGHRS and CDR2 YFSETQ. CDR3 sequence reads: CASRSMTGNYGYTF. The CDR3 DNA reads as TGCGCCAGCAGGTCAATGACAGGGAACTATGGCTACACCTTC. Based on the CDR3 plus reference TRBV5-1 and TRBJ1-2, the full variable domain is KAGVTQTPRYLIKTRGQQVTLSCSPISGHRSVSWYQQTPGQGLQFLFEYFSETQRNKGNFPGRFSGRQFSNSRSEMNVSTLELGDSALYLCASRSMTGNYGYTFGSGTRLTVV.

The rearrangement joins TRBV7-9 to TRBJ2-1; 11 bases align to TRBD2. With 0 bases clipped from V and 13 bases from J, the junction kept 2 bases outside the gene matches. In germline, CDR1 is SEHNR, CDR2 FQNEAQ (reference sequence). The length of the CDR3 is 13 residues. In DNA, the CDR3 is TGTGCCAGCAGCTTAGCCGGGACTAGCGGCCAGTTCTTC. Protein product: CASSLAGTSGQFF.

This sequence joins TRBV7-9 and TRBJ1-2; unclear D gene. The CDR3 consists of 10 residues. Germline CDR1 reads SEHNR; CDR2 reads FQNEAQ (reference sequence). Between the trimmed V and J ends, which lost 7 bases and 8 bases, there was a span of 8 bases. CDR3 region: CASTIGGYTF. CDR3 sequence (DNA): TGTGCCAGCACCATTGGAGGCTACACCTTC.

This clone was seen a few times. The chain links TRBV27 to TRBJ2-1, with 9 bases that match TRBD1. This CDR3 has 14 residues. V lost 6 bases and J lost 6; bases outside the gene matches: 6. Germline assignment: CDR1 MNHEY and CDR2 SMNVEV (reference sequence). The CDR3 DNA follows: TGTGCCAGCAGCGGACAGGGGAACGCCAATGAGCAGTTCTTC. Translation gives CASSGQGNANEQFF.

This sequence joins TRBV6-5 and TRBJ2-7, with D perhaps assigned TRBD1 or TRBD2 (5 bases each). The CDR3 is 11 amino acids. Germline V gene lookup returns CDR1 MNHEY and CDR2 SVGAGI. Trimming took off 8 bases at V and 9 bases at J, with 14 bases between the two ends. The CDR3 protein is CASWKGETQYF. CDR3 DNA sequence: TGTGCCAGCTGGAAAGGGGAGACGCAGTACTTC.

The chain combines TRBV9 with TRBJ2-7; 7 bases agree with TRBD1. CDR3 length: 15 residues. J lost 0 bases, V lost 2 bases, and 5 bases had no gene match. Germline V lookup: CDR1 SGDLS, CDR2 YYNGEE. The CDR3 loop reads CASSVSTGTSYEQYF. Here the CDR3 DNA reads TGTGCCAGCAGCGTGTCGACAGGGACCTCCTACGAGCAGTACTTC.

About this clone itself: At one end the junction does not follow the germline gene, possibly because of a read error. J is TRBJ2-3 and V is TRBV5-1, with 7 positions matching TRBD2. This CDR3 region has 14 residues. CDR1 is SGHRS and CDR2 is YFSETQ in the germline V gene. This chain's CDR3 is CTSSPTAGTDTQYF. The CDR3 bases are TGCACCAGCAGCCCAACAGCGGGAACGGATACGCAGTATTTT.

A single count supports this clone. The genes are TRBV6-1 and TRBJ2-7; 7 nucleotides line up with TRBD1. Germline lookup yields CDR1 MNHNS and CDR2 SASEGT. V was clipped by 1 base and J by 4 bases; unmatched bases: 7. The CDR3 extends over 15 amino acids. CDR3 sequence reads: CASSEGSRGTYEQYF. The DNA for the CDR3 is TGTGCCAGCAGTGAAGGCTCCAGGGGGACATACGAGCAGTACTTC.

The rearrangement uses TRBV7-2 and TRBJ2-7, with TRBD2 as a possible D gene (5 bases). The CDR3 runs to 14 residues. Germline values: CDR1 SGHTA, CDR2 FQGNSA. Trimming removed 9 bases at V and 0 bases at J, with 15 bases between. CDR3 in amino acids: CARDSLSNSYEQYF. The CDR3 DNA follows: TGTGCCAGGGACTCTCTTTCTAACTCCTACGAGCAGTACTTC.

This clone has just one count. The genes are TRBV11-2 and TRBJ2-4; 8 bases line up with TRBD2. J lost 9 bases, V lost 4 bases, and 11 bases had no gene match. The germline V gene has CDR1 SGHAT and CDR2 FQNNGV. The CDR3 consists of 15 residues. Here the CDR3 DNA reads TGTGCCAGCAGCTCCAGCGGGAGCTCCAGGGGCATTCAGTACTTC. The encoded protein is CASSSSGSSRGIQYF.

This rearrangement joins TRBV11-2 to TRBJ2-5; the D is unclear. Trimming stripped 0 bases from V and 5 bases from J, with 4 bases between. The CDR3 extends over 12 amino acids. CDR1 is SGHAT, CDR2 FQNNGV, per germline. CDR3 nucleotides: TGTGCCAGCAGCTTAGAGGATGAGACCCAGTACTTC. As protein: CASSLEDETQYF.

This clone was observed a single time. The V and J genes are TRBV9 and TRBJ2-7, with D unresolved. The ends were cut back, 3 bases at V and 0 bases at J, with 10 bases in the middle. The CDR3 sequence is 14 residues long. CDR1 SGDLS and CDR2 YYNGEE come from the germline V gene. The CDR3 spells CASSASSSSYEQYF. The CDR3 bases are TGTGCCAGCAGCGCTTCATCTAGCTCCTACGAGCAGTACTTC.